This TCR beta chain derives from a study of shared clonotypes between healthy human individuals. There are 14 residues in the CDR3. Deletions cut 3 bases from V and 0 bases from J, with 5 bases between. Per germline, CDR1 SGHTA and CDR2 FQGNSA. Study outcomes and limitations: Compared with clonotypes that all four donors shared, non-shared clonotypes had lower generation probabilities.

As to this clone: The antigen is not known.

All the donors were Caucasian adults who lived in Nashville, Tennessee. The genomic DNA of each subset was split evenly across several immunoSEQ plates. Data came from immunoSEQ multiplex PCR; TCRdb stores just in-frame clones and leaves some out. The sample lists some 980,000 clones; approximately 80% were seen once. The genes are TRBV7-2 and TRBJ1-4; D uncertain. Input material: memory CD4+ T cells sorted from blood. This sample's subset: CD45RA-negative fraction. The receptor comes from a man aged 18 to 30 in good health. CDR3 residues: CASSFQSTNEKLFF. DNA of the CDR3: TGTGCCAGCAGCTTCCAGTCAACTAATGAAAAACTGTTTTTT.